The 10 T cell receptor beta chains below all came from one sample that was sequenced in a study of cytomegalovirus exposure and HLA in healthy donors. TCRdb's table, derived via immunoSEQ multiplex PCR, lists solely in-frame clones and lacks some. This sample has around 300,000 clones; approximately 86% occur once, and the top ten carry about 1%. The sample comprised PBMCs. The receptors stem from a woman aged 18-29 years in good health and CMV-seronegative.

Only a few counts were recorded for this clone. At the DNA level, this CDR3 is encoded by other sequences in the same sample as well. Here the CDR3 reads CSVGQGNQPQHF. The CDR3 nucleotides read TGCAGCGTTGGGCAGGGAAACCAGCCCCAGCATTTT. The rearrangement links TRBV29-1 to TRBJ1-5, with D possibly matching TRBD1 (5 bases). The CDR3 sequence is 12 residues long. V lost 4 bases and J lost 7, with 11 bases in between. CDR1 and CDR2 (germline): SQVTM, ANQGSEA.

The genes are TRBV2 and TRBJ2-5; the D is unclear. Trimming removed 5 bases from V and 2 bases from J, with 9 bases in between. The CDR3 consists of 13 residues. Per the germline V gene, CDR1 is SNHLY and CDR2 is FYNNEI. The CDR3 DNA sequence: TGTGCCAGCAGTCCCTACAGACAAGAGACCCAGTACTTC. Amino acids: CASSPYRQETQYF.

The chain couples TRBV5-4 to TRBJ2-1; 7 bases fit TRBD2. J was trimmed by 0 bases and V by 4 bases; bases with no gene match: 4. The germline gives CDR1 SGHNT, CDR2 YYREEE (reference sequence). This CDR3 region has 15 residues. For the CDR3, the DNA is TGTGCCAGCAGCCCGAGCGGGAACTCCTACAATGAGCAGTTCTTC. Translating gives CASSPSGNSYNEQFF. Complete variable domain (other parts from reference TRBV5-4 and TRBJ2-1): ETGVTQSPTHLIKTRGQQVTLRCSSQSGHNTVSWYQQALGQGPQFIFQYYREEENGRGNFPPRFSGLQFPNYSSELNVNALELDDSALYLCASSPSGNSYNEQFFGPGTRLTVL.

This clone showed up just a few times. The genes are TRBV9 and TRBJ1-2; D remains ambiguous. The CDR3 is 12 amino acids. The germline V and J ends were trimmed by 0 bases and 5 bases, with 5 bases remaining between them. Per the germline V gene, CDR1 is SGDLS and CDR2 is YYNGEE. The CDR3 is CASSVGRYGYTF. The CDR3 DNA sequence: TGTGCCAGCAGCGTAGGGCGGTATGGCTACACCTTC.

The chain is built from TRBV5-1 and TRBJ1-1, with 8 bases lining up with TRBD1. V trimming: 5 bases; J trimming: 4 bases; junction bases outside the gene matches: 7. The germline V gene has CDR1 SGHRS and CDR2 YFSETQ. The CDR3 contains 14 residues. CDR3 amino acids: CASRKTGESTEAFF. In DNA, the CDR3 is TGCGCCAGCAGGAAGACAGGGGAAAGCACTGAAGCTTTCTTT.

This clone was observed a single time. The rearrangement joins TRBV6-1 to TRBJ2-7, with 7 bases that match TRBD1. The CDR3 consists of 14 residues. V shed 1 base and J 2 bases; nucleotides not matched to a gene: 2. The germline V gene encodes CDR1 MNHNS and CDR2 SASEGT. The CDR3 DNA follows: TGTGCCAGCAGTGAAGTGGGACAGACCTACGAGCAGTACTTC. It is translated as CASSEVGQTYEQYF.

The V and J genes are TRBV2 and TRBJ1-3; D is uncertain. CDR3 length: 16 residues. V lost 0 bases and J lost 0, with 9 bases in between. CDR1 and CDR2 (germline): SNHLY, FYNNEI. The CDR3 DNA sequence: TGTGCCAGCAGTGAAGCAGGCTGGAGCTCTGGAAACACCATATATTTT. This translates into CASSEAGWSSGNTIYF.

The chain uses TRBV29-1 and TRBJ1-2, with 8 bases that match TRBD1. J lost 4 bases, V lost 7 bases, and 8 bases had no gene match. Germline V gene sequence: CDR1 SQVTM, CDR2 ANQGSEA. The CDR3 length is 13 residues. CDR3 sequence: CSAGNTGGYGYTF. Here the CDR3 DNA reads TGCAGCGCCGGAAACACAGGGGGCTATGGCTACACCTTC.

CDR3 protein: CASSAPGQYYEQYF. CDR3 DNA sequence: TGTGCCAGCAGTGCCCCGGGACAGTATTACGAGCAGTACTTC. V gene TRBV27 combines with J gene TRBJ2-7, with 7 nucleotides matching TRBD1. Germline assignment: CDR1 MNHEY and CDR2 SMNVEV (reference sequence). Losses at the gene ends were 5 bases for V and 4 bases for J; bases not matched to a gene: 8. This CDR3 is 14 amino acids long.

This clone was recorded only once. This chain uses TRBV18 with TRBJ2-1; maybe TRBD1 (6 bases). The V gene's germline CDR1 is KGHSH and CDR2 LQKENI. This CDR3 has 14 amino acids. The V end lost 1 base, the J end lost 9 bases, and 13 bases lay between the germline ends. In DNA, the CDR3 is TGTGCCAGCTCACCACAGAGGGGGACGGGTGAGCAGTTCTTC. This translates into CASSPQRGTGEQFF. The whole variable domain, filled in from reference TRBV18 and TRBJ2-1, reads NAGVMQNPRHLVRRRGQEARLRCSPMKGHSHVYWYRQLPEEGLKFMVYLQKENIIDESGMPKERFSAEFPKEGPSILRIQQVVRGDSAAYFCASSPQRGTGEQFFGPGTRLTVL.